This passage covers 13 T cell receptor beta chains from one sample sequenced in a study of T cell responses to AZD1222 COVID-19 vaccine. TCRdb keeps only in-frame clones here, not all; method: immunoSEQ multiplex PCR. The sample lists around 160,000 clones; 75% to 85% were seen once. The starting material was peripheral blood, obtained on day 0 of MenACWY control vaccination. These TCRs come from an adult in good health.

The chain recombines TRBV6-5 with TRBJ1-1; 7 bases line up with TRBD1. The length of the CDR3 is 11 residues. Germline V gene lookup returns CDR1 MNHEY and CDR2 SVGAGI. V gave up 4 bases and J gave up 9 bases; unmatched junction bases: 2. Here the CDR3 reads CASSLGQQAFF. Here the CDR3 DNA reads TGTGCCAGCAGTTTGGGACAGCAAGCTTTCTTT.

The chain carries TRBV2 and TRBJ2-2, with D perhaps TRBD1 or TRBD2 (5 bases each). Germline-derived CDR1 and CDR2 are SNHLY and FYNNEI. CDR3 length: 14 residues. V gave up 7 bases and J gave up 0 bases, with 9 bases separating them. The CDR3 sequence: CASTGPPNTGELFF. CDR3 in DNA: TGTGCCAGCACGGGGCCACCGAACACCGGGGAGCTGTTTTTT.

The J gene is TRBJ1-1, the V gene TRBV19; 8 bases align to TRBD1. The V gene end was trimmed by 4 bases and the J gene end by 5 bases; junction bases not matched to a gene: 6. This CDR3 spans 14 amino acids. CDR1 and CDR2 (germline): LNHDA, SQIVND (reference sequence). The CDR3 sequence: CASSTDRVGTEAFF. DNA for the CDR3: TGTGCCAGTAGTACGGACAGGGTAGGAACTGAAGCTTTCTTT. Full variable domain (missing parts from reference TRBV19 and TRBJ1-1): DGGITQSPKYLFRKEGQNVTLSCEQNLNHDAMYWYRQDPGQGLRLIYYSQIVNDFQKGDIAEGYSVSREKKESFPLTVTSAQKNPTAFYLCASSTDRVGTEAFFGQGTRLTVV.

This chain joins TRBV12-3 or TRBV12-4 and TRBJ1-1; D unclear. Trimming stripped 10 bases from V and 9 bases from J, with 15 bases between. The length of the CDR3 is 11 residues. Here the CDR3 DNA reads TGTGCCACCTCGACGGGATTCAAAGCTTTCTTT. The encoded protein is CATSTGFKAFF.

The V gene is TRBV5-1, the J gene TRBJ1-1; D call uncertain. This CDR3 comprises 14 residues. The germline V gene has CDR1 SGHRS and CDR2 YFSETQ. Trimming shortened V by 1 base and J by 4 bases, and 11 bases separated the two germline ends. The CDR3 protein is CASSLLVGGTEAFF. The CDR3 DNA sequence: TGCGCCAGCAGCTTGTTGGTCGGAGGCACTGAAGCTTTCTTT.

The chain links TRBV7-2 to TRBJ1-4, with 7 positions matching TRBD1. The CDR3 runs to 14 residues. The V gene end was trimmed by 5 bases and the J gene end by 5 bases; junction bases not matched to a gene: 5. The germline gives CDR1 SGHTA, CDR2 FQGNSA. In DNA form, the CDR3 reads TGTGCCAGCAGCGAAGGGGGCTTGAATGAAAAACTGTTTTTT. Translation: CASSEGGLNEKLFF.

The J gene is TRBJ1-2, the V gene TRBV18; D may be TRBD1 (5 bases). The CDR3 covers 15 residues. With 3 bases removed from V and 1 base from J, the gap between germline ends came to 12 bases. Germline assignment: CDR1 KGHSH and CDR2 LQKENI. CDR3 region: CASSPGDSFNYGYTF. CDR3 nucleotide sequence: TGTGCCAGCTCACCCGGAGACAGCTTTAACTATGGCTACACCTTC.

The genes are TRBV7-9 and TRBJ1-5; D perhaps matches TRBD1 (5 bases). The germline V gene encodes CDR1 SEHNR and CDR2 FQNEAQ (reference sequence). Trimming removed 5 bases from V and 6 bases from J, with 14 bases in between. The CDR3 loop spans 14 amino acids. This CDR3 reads CASSVTGSPQPQHF. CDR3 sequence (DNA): TGTGCCAGCAGCGTAACAGGTTCCCCTCAGCCCCAGCATTTT.

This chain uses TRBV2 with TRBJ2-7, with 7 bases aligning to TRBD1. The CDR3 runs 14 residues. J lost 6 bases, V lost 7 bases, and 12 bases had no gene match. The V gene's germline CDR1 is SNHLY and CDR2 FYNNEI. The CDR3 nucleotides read TGTGCCAGCACGCAGATTGACAGGGACGGCGAGCAGTACTTC. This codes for CASTQIDRDGEQYF.

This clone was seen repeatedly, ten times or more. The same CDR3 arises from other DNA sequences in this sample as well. The chain's CDR3 is CATSRDGYGYTF. The CDR3 coding sequence is TGTGCCACCAGCAGGGACGGCTATGGCTACACCTTC. This chain connects TRBV15 to TRBJ1-2; no definite D call. CDR3 size: 12 residues. V lost 3 bases and J lost 4, with 6 bases in between. The germline gives CDR1 LNHNV, CDR2 YYDKDF (reference sequence).

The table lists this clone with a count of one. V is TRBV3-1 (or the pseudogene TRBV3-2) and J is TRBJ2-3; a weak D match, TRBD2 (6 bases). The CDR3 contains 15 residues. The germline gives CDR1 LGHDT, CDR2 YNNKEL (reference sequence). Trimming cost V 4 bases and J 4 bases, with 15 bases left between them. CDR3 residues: CASSRRTGVADTQYF. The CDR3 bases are TGTGCCAGCAGCCGGAGGACGGGAGTCGCAGATACGCAGTATTTT.

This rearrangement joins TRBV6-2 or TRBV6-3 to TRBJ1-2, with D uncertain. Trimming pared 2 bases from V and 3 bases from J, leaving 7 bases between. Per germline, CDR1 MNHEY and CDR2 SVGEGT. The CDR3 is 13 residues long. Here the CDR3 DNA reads TGTGCCAGCAGTTACGGGCTCGACTATGGCTACACCTTC. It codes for CASSYGLDYGYTF.

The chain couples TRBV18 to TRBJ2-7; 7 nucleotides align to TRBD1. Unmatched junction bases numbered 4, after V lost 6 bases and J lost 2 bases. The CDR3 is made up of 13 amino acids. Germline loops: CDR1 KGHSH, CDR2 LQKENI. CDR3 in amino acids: CASSWGQTYEQYF. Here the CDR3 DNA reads TGTGCCAGCTCTTGGGGACAGACCTACGAGCAGTACTTC.